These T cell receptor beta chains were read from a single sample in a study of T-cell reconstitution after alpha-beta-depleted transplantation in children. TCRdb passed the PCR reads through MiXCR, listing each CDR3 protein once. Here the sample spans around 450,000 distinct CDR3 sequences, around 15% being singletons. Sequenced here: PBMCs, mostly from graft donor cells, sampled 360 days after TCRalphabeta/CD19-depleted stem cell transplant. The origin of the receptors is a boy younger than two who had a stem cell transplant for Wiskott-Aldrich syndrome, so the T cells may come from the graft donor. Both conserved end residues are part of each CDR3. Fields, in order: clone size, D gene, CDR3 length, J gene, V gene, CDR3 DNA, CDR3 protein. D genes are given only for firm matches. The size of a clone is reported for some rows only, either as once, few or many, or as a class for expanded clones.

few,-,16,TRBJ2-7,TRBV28,TGTGCCAGCAGTCCCCTCAGCCTAACCTTCTCCTACGAGCAGTACTTC,CASSPLSLTFSYEQYF
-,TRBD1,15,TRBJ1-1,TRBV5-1,TGCGCCAGCAGCTTGAGACAGGGGGGGAACACTGAAGCTTTCTTT,CASSLRQGGNTEAFF
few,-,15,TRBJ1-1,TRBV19,TGTGCCAGTAGTATAAAGGGGACCATGGCCACTGAAGCTTTCTTT,CASSIKGTMATEAFF
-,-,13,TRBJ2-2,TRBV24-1,TGTGCCACCACCAAGTCGAACACCGGGGAGCTGTTTTTT,CATTKSNTGELFF
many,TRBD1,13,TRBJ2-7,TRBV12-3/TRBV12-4,TGTGCCAGCAGTCGGGACAGTTCCTACGAGCAGTACTTC,CASSRDSSYEQYF
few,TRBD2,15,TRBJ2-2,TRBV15,TGTGCCACCAGCGGCGGACTAGGAGGCAGCGGGGAGCTGTTTTTT,CATSGGLGGSGELFF
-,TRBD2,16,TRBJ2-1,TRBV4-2,TGTGCCAGCAGCCAAGAGGGGACTAGCGGGGATAATGAGCAGTTCTTC,CASSQEGTSGDNEQFF
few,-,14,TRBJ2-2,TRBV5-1,TGCGCCAGCTCCCAGGCAAGGGGCACCGGGGAGCTGTTTTTT,CASSQARGTGELFF
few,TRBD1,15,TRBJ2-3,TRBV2,TGTGCCAGCCGTGACCCGACAGGGCCCACAGATACGCAGTATTTT,CASRDPTGPTDTQYF
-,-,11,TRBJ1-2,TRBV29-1,TGCAGCGCAACGGTGGGGGCTGGCTACACCTTC,CSATVGAGYTF
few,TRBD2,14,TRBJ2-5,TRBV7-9,TGTGCCAGCAGCGTCCCGGGGGGAAAAGAGACCCAGTACTTC,CASSVPGGKETQYF
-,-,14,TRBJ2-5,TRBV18,TGTGCCAGCTCACCAGGAGGGAAGGGAGAGACCCAGTACTTC,CASSPGGKGETQYF
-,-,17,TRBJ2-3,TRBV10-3,TGTGCCATCAGTGAGTCGCGACGGGACAACTTCACAGATACGCAGTATTTT,CAISESRRDNFTDTQYF
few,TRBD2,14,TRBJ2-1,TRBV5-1,TGCGCCAGCAGCTTGGGGACTAGGCAGAATGAGCAGTTCTTC,CASSLGTRQNEQFF
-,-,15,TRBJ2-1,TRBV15,TGTGCCACCAGCAGAGCGTCGTCCTCCTACAATGAGCAGTTCTTC,CATSRASSSYNEQFF
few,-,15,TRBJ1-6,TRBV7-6,TGTGCCAGCAGCTTAAGCCGCGGGAGGGATTCACCCCTCCACTTT,CASSLSRGRDSPLHF
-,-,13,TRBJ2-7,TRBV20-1,TGCAGTGCAACGGGCTCTGGGGTCTACGAGCAGTACTTC,CSATGSGVYEQYF
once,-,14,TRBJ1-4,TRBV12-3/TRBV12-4,TGTGCCAGCAGTTTTTCCGCAACTAATGAAAAACTGTTTTTT,CASSFSATNEKLFF
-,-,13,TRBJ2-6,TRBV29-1,TGCAGCGTTGCTGGGATCGGGGCCAACGTCCTGACTTTC,CSVAGIGANVLTF
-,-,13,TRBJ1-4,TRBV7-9,TGTGCCAGCAGCTTCTCGAACGGTGAAAAACTGTTTTTT,CASSFSNGEKLFF
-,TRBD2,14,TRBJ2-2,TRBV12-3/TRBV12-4,TGTGCCAGCAGTTCCGGGACTATAGACGGGGAGCTGTTTTTT,CASSSGTIDGELFF
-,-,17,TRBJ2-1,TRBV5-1,TGCGCCAGCAGCTTGATTGGCAGACTATTCTCCTACAATGAGCAGTTCTTC,CASSLIGRLFSYNEQFF
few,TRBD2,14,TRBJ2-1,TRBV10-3,TGTGCCATCAGCGGTAGCGGGAACTACAATGAGCAGTTCTTC,CAISGSGNYNEQFF
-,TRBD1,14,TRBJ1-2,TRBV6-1,TGTGCCAGCACTCTGACACAGGGGCATAACGGCTACACCTTC,CASTLTQGHNGYTF
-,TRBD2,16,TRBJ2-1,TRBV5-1,TGCGCCAGCAGCTTGGGACTAGCGGCCTCCTACAATGAGCAGTTCTTC,CASSLGLAASYNEQFF
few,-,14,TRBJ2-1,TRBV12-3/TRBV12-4,TGTGCCAGCAACGCAGAAAAGCGCTACAATGAGCAGTTCTTC,CASNAEKRYNEQFF
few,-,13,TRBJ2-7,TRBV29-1,TGCAGCGTTGGCAGGAAATCTCCCTACGAGCAGTACTTC,CSVGRKSPYEQYF
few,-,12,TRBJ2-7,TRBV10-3,TGTGCCATAGCAGAAAGAACCTACGAGCAGTACTTC,CAIAERTYEQYF
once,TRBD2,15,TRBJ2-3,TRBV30,TGTGCCTGGAGTGTAGGACTAGCGGGCCCAGATACGCAGTATTTT,CAWSVGLAGPDTQYF
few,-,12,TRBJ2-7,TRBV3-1,TGTGCCAGCAGCCAAGACAGGGGAGCGCAGTACTTC,CASSQDRGAQYF